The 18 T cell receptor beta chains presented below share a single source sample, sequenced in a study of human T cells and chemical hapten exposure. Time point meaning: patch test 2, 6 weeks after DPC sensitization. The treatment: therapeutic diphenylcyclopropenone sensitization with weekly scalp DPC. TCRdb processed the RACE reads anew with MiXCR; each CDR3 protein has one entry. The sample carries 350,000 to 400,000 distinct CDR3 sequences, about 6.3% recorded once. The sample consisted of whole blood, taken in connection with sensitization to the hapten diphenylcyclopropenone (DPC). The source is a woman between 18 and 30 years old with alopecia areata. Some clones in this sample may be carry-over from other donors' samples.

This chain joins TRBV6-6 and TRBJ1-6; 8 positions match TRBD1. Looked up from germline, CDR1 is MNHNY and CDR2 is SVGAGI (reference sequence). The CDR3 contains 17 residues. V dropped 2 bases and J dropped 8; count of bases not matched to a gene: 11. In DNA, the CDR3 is TGTGCCAGCAGTTACCCGACAGGGGAACCCTCTTATTCACCCCTCCACTTT. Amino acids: CASSYPTGEPSYSPLHF.

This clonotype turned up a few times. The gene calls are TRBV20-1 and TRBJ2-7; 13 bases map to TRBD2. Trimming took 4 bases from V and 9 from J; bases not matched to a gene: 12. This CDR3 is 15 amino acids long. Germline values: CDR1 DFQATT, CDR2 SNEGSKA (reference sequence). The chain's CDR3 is CSAKASGTSGVRQYF. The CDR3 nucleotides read TGCAGTGCTAAAGCTTCCGGGACTAGCGGGGTGAGGCAGTACTTC.

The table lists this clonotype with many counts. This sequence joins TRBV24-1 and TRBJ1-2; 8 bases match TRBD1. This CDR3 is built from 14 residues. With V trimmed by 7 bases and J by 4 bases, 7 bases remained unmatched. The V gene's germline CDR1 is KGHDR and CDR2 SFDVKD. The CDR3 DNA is TGTGCCACCAGCCCCACGGACAGGGTCTATGGCTACACCTTC. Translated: CATSPTDRVYGYTF.

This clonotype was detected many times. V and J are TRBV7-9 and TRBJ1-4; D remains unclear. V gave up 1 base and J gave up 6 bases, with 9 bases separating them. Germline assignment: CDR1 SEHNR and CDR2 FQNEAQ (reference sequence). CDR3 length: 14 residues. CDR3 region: CASSLGQSDEKLFF. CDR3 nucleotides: TGTGCCAGCAGCTTAGGCCAGAGCGATGAAAAACTGTTTTTT.

CDR3 sequence: CASSPDRGRTDTQYF. In nucleotides, the CDR3 is TGTGCCAGCAGCCCCGACAGGGGGAGGACAGATACGCAGTATTTT. The chain combines TRBV9 with TRBJ2-3, with 9 bases fitting TRBD1. The CDR3 extends over 15 amino acids. The germline V gene encodes CDR1 SGDLS and CDR2 YYNGEE. Trimming at V came to 4 bases and at J to 3 bases, leaving 6 bases not matched to a gene.

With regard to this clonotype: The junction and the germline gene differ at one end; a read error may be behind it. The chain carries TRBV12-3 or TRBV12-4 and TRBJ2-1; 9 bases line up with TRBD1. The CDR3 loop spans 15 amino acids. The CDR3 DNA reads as TGTGCCAGCAGGTTAGGGGACAGGGTTAATAGTGAGCAGTTCTTC. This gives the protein CASRLGDRVNSEQFF.

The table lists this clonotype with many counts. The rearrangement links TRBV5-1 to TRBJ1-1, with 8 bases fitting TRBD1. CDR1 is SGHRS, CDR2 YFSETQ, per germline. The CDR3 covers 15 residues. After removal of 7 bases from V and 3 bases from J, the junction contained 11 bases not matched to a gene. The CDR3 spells CASRTLGQGDTEAFF. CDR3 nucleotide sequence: TGCGCCAGCCGGACCCTTGGACAGGGTGACACTGAAGCTTTCTTT. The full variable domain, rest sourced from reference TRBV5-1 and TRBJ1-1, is KAGVTQTPRYLIKTRGQQVTLSCSPISGHRSVSWYQQTPGQGLQFLFEYFSETQRNKGNFPGRFSGRQFSNSRSEMNVSTLELGDSALYLCASRTLGQGDTEAFFGQGTRLTVV.

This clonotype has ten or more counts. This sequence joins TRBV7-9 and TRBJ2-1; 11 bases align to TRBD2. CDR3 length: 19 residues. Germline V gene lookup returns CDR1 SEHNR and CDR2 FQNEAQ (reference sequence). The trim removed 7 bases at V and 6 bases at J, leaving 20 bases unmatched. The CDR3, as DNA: TGTGCCAGCATCCCCCCAACCGGCCTACTAGCGGGGGAGTTCAATGAGCAGTTCTTC. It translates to CASIPPTGLLAGEFNEQFF. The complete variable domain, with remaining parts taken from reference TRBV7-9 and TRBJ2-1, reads DTGVSQNPRHKITKRGQNVTFRCDPISEHNRLYWYRQTLGQGPEFLTYFQNEAQLEKSRLLSDRFSAERPKGSFSTLEIQRTEQGDSAMYLCASIPPTGLLAGEFNEQFFGPGTRLTVL.

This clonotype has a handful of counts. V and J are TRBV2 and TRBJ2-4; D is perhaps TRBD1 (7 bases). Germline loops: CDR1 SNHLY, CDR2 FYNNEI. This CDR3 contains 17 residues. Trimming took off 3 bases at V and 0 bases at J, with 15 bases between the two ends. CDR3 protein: CASSEGWRGLAKNIQYF. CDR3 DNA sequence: TGTGCCAGCAGTGAGGGGTGGAGGGGGCTAGCCAAAAACATTCAGTACTTC.

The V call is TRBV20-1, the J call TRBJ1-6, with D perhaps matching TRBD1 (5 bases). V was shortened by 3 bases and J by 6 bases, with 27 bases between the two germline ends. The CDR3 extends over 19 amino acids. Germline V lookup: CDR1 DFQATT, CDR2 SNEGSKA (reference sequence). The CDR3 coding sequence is TGCAGTGCTAGGCCTTTTGAAAGAGGACGTCGGGGGTCTAATTCACCCCTCCACTTT. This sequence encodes CSARPFERGRRGSNSPLHF.

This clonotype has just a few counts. The CDR3 loop reads CASSGRGTSGVSSYEQYF. The CDR3 DNA is TGTGCCAGCAGCGGCAGGGGGACTAGCGGGGTGAGCTCCTACGAGCAGTACTTC. The gene calls are TRBV7-2 and TRBJ2-7, with 13 bases lining up with TRBD2. CDR3 size: 18 residues. J lost 0 bases, V lost 5 bases, and 10 bases had no gene match. From germline, CDR1 is SGHTA and CDR2 FQGNSA.

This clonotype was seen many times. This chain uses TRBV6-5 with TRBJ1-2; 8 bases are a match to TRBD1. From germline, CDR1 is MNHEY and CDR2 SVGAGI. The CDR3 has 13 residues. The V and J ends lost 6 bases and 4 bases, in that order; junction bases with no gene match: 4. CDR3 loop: CASRRTGSYGYTF. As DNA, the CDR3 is TGTGCCAGCAGAAGGACAGGGAGCTATGGCTACACCTTC.

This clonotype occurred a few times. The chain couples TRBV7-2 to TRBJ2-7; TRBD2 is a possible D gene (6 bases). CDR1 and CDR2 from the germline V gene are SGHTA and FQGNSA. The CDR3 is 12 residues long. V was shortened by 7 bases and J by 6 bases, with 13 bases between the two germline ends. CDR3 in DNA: TGTGCCAGCACCTCGGGACTCCCCGAGCAGTACTTC. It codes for CASTSGLPEQYF. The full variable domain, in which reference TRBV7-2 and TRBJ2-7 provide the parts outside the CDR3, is GAGVSQSPSNKVTEKGKDVELRCDPISGHTALYWYRQSLGQGLEFLIYFQGNSAPDKSGLPSDRFSAERTGGSVSTLTIQRTQQEDSAVYLCASTSGLPEQYFGPGTRLTVT.

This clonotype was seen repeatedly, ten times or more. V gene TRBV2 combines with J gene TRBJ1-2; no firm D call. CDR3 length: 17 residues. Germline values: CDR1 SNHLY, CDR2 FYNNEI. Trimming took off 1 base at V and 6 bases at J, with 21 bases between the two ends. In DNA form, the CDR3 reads TGTGCCAGCAGTGAAGATGTGGGGTGGCGGGGTTACAATGGCTACACCTTC. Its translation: CASSEDVGWRGYNGYTF.

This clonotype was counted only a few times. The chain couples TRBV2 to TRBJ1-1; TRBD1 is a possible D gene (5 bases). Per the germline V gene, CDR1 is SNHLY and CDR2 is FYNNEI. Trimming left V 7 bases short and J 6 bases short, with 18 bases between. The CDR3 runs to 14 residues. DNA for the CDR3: TGTGCCAGCACCGGCGAGGGGTTGGGTCCTGAAGCTTTCTTT. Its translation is CASTGEGLGPEAFF. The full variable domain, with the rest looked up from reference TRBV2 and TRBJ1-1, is EPEVTQTPSHQVTQMGQEVILRCVPISNHLYFYWYRQILGQKVEFLVSFYNNEISEKSEIFDDQFSVERPDGSNFTLKIRSTKLEDSAMYFCASTGEGLGPEAFFGQGTRLTVV.

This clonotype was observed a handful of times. CDR3 DNA: TGCAGTGTCGTCCCGGGACATTCCTCTGGAAACACCATATATTTT. Its protein product is CSVVPGHSSGNTIYF. This chain connects TRBV20-1 to TRBJ1-3; possibly TRBD1 for D (6 bases). Germline assignment: CDR1 DFQATT and CDR2 SNEGSKA (reference sequence). The CDR3 runs 15 residues. The V end lost 7 bases, the J end lost 0 bases, and 16 bases lay between the germline ends.

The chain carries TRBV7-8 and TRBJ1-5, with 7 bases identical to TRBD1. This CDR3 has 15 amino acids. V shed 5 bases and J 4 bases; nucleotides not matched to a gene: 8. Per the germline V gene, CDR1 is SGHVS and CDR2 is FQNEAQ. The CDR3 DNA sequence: TGTGCCAGCAGCACCTACAGGGGCGGAAATCAGCCCCAGCATTTT. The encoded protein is CASSTYRGGNQPQHF.

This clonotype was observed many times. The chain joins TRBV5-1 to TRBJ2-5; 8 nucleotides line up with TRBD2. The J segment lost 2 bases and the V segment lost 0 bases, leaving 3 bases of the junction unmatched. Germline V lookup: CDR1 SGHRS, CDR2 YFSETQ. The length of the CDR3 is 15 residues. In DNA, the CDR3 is TGCGCCAGCAGCTTGGGGACTAGCAGACAAGAGACCCAGTACTTC. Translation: CASSLGTSRQETQYF.